This T cell receptor beta chain was captured by sequencing in a study of CD8+ T cells in alopecia areata. Study-wide context: Treated patients received oral tofacitinib, 5 to 10 mg twice daily. For treated patients, severity scores reflected the percentage of scalp area affected.

The treatment here: oral pan-JAK inhibitor, 5-10 mg twice daily. Patients with alopecia areata provided lesional scalp punch biopsies as well as peripheral blood. Whole-study results and caveats: Among the top 100, expanded CD8+ clones, as well as scalp clonality, were significantly decreased by tofacitinib.

V lost 6 bases to trimming and J lost 0 bases, with 12 bases between them. CDR3 length: 15 residues. Per germline, CDR1 SEHNR and CDR2 FQNEAQ (reference sequence). Points on this clone: The antigen is unknown.

Extracted from the samples, RNA was reverse transcribed into cDNA to serve as the sequencing template. Sequencing was performed with immunoSEQ multiplex PCR; in TCRdb, only in-frame clones are kept and a portion is missing. The sample holds 150,000 to 200,000 clones; less than 80% are singletons and the top ten take about 14%. The chain couples TRBV7-9 to TRBJ2-1; D remains ambiguous. The source was CD4+ T cells sorted from blood, collected at week 24, from a patient treated with tofacitinib. The TCR sequence derives from a human donor with alopecia areata. CDR3 amino acids: CASSLVRNSYNEQFF. CDR3 sequence (DNA): TGTGCCAGCAGTCTGGTTAGGAACTCCTACAATGAGCAGTTCTTC.